This T cell receptor (beta chain) was profiled in a study of blood T cell repertoires in COVID-19. Study-level background: Acute-phase and convalescent COVID-19 samples originated in the United States, Italy and Spain. In each case, the material was cDNA or gDNA derived from T cells, B-cell-depleted T cells, or PBMCs.

The sample holds one count of this clone. Trimming at V came to 5 bases and at J to 6 bases, leaving 4 bases not matched to a gene. This CDR3 region has 13 residues. Original data processing: The authors estimated nucleated cell counts from reference gene primer amplification. Sequencing was performed with immunoSEQ multiplex PCR; in TCRdb, only in-frame clones are kept and a portion is missing. V and J calls and clone size come straight from that table; D and trimming were deduced from the DNA. Of 200,000 to 300,000 clones in the sample, approximately 85% were seen once. The TCR originated in a woman aged 25-40 years with acute or convalescent COVID-19. This chain joins TRBV12-3 or TRBV12-4 and TRBJ1-5; TRBD1 aligns across 7 bases. The sample consisted of peripheral blood. The CDR3 is CASSTQGGQPQHF. The CDR3 DNA sequence: TGTGCCAGCAGTACTCAGGGGGGTCAGCCCCAGCATTTT.